This TCR beta chain was retrieved from a study of blood T cell repertoires in COVID-19. Study context: Samples representing acute and convalescent COVID-19 were sourced from the United States, Italy and Spain. Sources were T cells, B-cell-depleted T cells, or PBMCs; the material itself was cDNA or gDNA.

Measured with immunoSEQ multiplex PCR; TCRdb has only the in-frame clones, and not every one. The table includes over 350,000 clones, about 89% detected once. The V gene lost 5 bases and the J gene lost 5 bases, with 11 bases spanning the gap. The germline V gene has CDR1 MDHEN and CDR2 SYDVKM. This CDR3 contains 13 residues. The clonotype comes from a woman aged 25 to 39 with acute or convalescent COVID-19. Specimen: peripheral blood. The V gene is TRBV28, the J gene TRBJ2-3, with a tentative D call TRBD1 (5 bases). CDR3 protein: CASSELREDTQYF. Here the CDR3 DNA reads TGTGCCAGCAGTGAACTCAGGGAAGATACGCAGTATTTT.